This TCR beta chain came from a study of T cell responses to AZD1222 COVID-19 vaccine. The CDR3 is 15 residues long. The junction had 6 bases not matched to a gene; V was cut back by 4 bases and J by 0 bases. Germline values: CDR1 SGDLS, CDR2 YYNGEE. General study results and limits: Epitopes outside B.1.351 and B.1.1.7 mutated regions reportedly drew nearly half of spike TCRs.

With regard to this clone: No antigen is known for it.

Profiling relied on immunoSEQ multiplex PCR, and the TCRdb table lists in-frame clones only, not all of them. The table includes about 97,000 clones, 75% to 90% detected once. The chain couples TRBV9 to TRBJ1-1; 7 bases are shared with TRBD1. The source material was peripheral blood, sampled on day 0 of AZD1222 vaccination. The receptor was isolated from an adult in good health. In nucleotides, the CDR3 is TGTGCCAGCAGCCCTAGACAGGGCCTGAACACTGAAGCTTTCTTT. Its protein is CASSPRQGLNTEAFF.